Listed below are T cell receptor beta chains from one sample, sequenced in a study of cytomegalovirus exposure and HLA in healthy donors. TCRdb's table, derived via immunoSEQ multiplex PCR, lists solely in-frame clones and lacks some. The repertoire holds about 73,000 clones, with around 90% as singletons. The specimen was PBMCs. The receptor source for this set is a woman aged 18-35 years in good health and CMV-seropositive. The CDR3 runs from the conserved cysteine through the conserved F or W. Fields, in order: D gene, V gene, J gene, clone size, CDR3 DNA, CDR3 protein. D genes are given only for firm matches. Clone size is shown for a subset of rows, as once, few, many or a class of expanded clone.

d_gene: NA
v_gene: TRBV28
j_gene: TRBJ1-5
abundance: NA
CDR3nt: TGTGCCAGCAGTTACCGGGCAGGGACTAATCAGCCCCAGCATTTT
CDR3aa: CASSYRAGTNQPQHF

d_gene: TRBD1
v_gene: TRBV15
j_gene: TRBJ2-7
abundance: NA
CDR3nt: TGTGCCACCAGCAGGAATGTGCAGGGACAGGACTACTCCTACGAGCAGTACTTC
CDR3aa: CATSRNVQGQDYSYEQYF

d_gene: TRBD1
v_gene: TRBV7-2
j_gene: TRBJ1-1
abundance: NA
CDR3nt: TGTGCCAGCATCAGAATCGCAGGGGGCGAAGCTTTCTTT
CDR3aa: CASIRIAGGEAFF

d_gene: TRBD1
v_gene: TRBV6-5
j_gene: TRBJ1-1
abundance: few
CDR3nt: TGTGCCAGCAGTTGGACAGGGGGCGCGAACACTGAAGCTTTCTTT
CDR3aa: CASSWTGGANTEAFF

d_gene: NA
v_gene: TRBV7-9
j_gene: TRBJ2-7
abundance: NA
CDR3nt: TGTGCCAGCGTCTTAAGTCGGGATGGTTCCTACGAGCAGTACTTC
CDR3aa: CASVLSRDGSYEQYF

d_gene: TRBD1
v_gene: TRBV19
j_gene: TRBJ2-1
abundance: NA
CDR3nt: TGTGCCAGTAGTCCCGACAGGGGGATTAATGAGCAGTTCTTC
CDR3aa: CASSPDRGINEQFF

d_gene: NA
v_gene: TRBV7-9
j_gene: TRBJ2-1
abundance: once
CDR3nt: TGTGCCAGCCTCAATAGCTTTAAGAATGAGCAGTTCTTC
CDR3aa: CASLNSFKNEQFF

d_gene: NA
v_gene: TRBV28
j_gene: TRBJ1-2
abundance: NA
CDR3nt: TGTGCCAGCAATCAGGCCCTGCTGGGCTATGGCTACACCTTC
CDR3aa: CASNQALLGYGYTF

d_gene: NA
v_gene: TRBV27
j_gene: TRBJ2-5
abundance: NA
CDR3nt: TGTGCCAGCAGACTAGCTGGGGCAGTCCAAGAGACCCAGTACTTC
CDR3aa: CASRLAGAVQETQYF

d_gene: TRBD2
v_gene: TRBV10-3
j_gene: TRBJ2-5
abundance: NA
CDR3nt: TGTGCCATCAGTGAATTTTCGGGGACTAGCGGGGGAGAGACCCAGTACTTC
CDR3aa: CAISEFSGTSGGETQYF

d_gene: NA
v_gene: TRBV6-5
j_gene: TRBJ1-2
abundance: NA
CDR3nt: TGTGCCAGCAAGGAGGGTACGGACTATGGCTACACCTTC
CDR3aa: CASKEGTDYGYTF

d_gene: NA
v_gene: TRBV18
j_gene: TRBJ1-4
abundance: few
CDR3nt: TGTGCCAGCTCACTTACCCAGGGGTCAACTAATGAAAAACTGTTTTTT
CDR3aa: CASSLTQGSTNEKLFF

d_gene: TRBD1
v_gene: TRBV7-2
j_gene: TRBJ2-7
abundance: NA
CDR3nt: TGTGCCAGCAGCTTAAACAGGGGCCCCGGCTACGAGCAGTACTTC
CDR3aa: CASSLNRGPGYEQYF

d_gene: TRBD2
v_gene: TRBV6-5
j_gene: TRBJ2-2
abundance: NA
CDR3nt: TGTGCCAGCAGGCCGGGACTAGCCACCGGGGAGCTGTTTTTT
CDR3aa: CASRPGLATGELFF

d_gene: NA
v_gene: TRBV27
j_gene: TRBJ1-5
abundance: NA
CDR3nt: TGTGCCAGCAGTTTAGTCTCTCCAGGGGTCAATAGCAATCAGCCCCAGCATTTT
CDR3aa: CASSLVSPGVNSNQPQHF

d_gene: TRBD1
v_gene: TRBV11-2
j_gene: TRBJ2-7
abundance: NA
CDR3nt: TGTGCCAGCACCGGGACAGACTCCTACGAGCAGTACTTC
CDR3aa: CASTGTDSYEQYF

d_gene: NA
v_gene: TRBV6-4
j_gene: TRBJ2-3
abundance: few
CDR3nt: TGTGCCAGCAGTGCGGTAGCTGATAGCACAGATACGCAGTATTTT
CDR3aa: CASSAVADSTDTQYF

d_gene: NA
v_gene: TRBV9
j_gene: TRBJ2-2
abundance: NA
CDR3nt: TGTGCCAGCAGCGCCCGACTTGACAGGTTTTCCGGGGAGCTGTTTTTT
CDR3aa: CASSARLDRFSGELFF

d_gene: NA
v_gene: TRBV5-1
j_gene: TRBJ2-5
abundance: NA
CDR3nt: TGCGCCAGCAGCAACTATCAAGAGACCCAGTACTTC
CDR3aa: CASSNYQETQYF

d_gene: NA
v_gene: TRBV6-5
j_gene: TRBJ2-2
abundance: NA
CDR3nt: TGTGCCAGCAGTTACCGGTCGGGGAATGGGGAGCTGTTTTTT
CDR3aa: CASSYRSGNGELFF

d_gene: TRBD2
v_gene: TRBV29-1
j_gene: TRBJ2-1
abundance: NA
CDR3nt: TGCAGCGTTGATCGGAAGGGAGGGCCTCATGAGCAGTTCTTC
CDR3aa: CSVDRKGGPHEQFF

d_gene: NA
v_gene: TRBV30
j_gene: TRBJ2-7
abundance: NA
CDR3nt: TGTGCCTGGAGTGAGGCCGGGACTTACTACGAGCAGTACTTC
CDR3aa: CAWSEAGTYYEQYF

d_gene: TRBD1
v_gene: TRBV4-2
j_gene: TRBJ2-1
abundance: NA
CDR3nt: TGTGCCAGCAGCCCAGGGACAGCTTACAATGAGCAGTTCTTC
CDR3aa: CASSPGTAYNEQFF

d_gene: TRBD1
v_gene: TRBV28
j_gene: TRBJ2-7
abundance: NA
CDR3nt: TGTGCCAGCGCTTCCCCCGGGACAGGGTACTACGAGCAGTACTTC
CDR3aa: CASASPGTGYYEQYF

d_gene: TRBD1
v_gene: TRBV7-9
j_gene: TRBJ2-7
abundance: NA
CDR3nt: TGTGCCAGCAGCTTAGTGGGACAGACTCGTCCCTACGAGCAGTACTTC
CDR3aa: CASSLVGQTRPYEQYF

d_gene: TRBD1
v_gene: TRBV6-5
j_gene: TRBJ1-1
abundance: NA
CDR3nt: TGTGCCAGCAGTTCCACGGACAGGGAGGTATTCTTT
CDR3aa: CASSSTDREVFF

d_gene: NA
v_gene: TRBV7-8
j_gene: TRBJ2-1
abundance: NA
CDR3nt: TGTGCCAGCAGGGAAGGGGGTGAGCAGTTCTTC
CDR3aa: CASREGGEQFF

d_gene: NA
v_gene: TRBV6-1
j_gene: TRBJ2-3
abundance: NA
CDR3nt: TGTGCCAGCAGTGAAATCGGGAGTCGTACAGATACGCAGTATTTT
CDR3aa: CASSEIGSRTDTQYF

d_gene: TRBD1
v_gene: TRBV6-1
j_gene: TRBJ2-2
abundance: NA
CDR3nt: TGTGCCAGCAGTGAAGGCGTAGACAGGGTCACCGGGGAGCTGTTTTTT
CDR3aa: CASSEGVDRVTGELFF

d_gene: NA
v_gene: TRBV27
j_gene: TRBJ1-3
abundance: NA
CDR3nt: TGTGCCAGCAGCCGGGGGACGGGAGGAAACACCATATATTTT
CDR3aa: CASSRGTGGNTIYF

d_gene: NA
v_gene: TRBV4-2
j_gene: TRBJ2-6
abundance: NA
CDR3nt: TGTGCCAGCGGCAGGGGCACCTCTGGGGCCAACGTCCTGACTTTC
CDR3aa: CASGRGTSGANVLTF

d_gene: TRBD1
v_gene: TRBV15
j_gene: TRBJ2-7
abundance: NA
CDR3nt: TGTGCCACCAGAAGTATCGGGACAGGGGGCCACGAGCAGTACTTC
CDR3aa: CATRSIGTGGHEQYF

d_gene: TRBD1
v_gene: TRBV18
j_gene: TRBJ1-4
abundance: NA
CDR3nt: TGTGCCAGCGGAGGAGGAGGGGGCGGAAAACTGTTTTTT
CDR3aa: CASGGGGGGKLFF

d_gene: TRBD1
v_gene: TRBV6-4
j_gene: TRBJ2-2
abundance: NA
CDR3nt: TGTGCCAGCATGACAGGGGGAAAAACCGGGGAGCTGTTTTTT
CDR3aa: CASMTGGKTGELFF

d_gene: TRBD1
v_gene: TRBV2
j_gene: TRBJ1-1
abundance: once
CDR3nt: TGTGCCAGCAGTCCCGACTTTCGGACAGGTGAAGCTTTCTTT
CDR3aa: CASSPDFRTGEAFF

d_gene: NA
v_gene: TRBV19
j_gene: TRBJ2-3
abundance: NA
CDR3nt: TGTGCCAGTAGTTCTAGGAGGTCCACAGATACGCAGTATTTT
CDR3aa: CASSSRRSTDTQYF

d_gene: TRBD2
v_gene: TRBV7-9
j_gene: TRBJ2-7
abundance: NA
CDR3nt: TGTGCCAGCAGCAATTTAGCGGGAGGGCCTACCTACGAGCAGTACTTC
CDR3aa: CASSNLAGGPTYEQYF

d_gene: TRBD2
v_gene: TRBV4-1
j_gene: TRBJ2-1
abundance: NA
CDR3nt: TGCGCCAGCAGCCAAGATCCGGCTAGCGGGAGGGTATCCTACAATGAGCAGTTCTTC
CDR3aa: CASSQDPASGRVSYNEQFF

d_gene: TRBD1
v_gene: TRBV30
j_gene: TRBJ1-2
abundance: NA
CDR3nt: TGTGCCTCGTCGACAGGGGCTACCAACTATGGCTACACCTTC
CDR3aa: CASSTGATNYGYTF

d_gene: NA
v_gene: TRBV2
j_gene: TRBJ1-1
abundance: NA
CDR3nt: TGTGCCAGCAGTCTTACCACAGGGAGTACCGGGGCGACCACTGAAGCTTTCTTT
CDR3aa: CASSLTTGSTGATTEAFF

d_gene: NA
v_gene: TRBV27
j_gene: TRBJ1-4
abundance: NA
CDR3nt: TGTGCCAGCAGTCCCCGGGGGAACGAAAAACTGTTTTTT
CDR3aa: CASSPRGNEKLFF

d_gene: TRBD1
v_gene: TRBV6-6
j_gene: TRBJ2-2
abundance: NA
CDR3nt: TGTGCCAGCAGATTAACAGGGGGCGCAAACGGGGAGCTGTTTTTT
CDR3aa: CASRLTGGANGELFF

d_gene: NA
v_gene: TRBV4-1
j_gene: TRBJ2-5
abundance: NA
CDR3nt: TGCGCCAGCAGCCAACTAGCTGGGGAGGAGACCCAGTACTTC
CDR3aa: CASSQLAGEETQYF

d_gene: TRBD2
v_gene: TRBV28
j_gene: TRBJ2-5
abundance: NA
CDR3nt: TGTGCCAGCAGTTCAGAACTAGCGGGCCAAGAGACCCAGTACTTC
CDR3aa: CASSSELAGQETQYF

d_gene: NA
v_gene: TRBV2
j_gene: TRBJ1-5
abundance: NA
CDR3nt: TGTGCCAGCAGTGGGACAGTAAATAGCAATCAGCCCCAGCATTTT
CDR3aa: CASSGTVNSNQPQHF

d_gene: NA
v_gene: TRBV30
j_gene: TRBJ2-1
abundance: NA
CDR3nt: TGTGCCTGGAGTAGACGGGGGAGCTCCTACAATGAGCAGTTCTTC
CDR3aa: CAWSRRGSSYNEQFF